The entry below describes one TCR beta chain. Antigen specificity is unknown. V lost 6 bases and J lost 2; bases outside the gene matches: 8. This CDR3 is built from 15 residues. The germline V gene has CDR1 SQVTM and CDR2 ANQGSEA. The data were obtained in a study of memory CD4+ T cells and cytomegalovirus serostatus. Study details: Healthy Belgian adult donors included nine or ten CMV-positive and some 23 CMV-negative people. General study results and limits: Repertoires predicted CMV serostatus with median bootstrapped AUC of about 0.94.

TCRdb's table, derived via immunoSEQ multiplex PCR, lists solely in-frame clones and lacks some. In the table there are about 56,000 clones, over 70% of which are singletons. Single viable CD3+CD4+CD8-CD45RO+ cells were sorted as the memory CD4+ T cells. Serostatus was set by detecting CMV pp150, pp28, p38, p52 IgG. V gene TRBV29-1 combines with J gene TRBJ2-5; 11 bases line up with TRBD2. Sequencing was done on a sample of memory CD4+ T cells from blood. The source of this sequence is an adult in good health and CMV-seropositive. CDR3 sequence: CSVRTSGSWQETQYF. CDR3 DNA: TGCAGCGTGCGCACTAGCGGGAGTTGGCAAGAGACCCAGTACTTC.